One sample yielded the 13 T cell receptor beta chains listed below, sequenced in a study of cytomegalovirus exposure and HLA in healthy donors. It was with 60 Vbeta and 13 Jbeta primers that the PCR ran. The assay was immunoSEQ multiplex PCR, and TCRdb's table has in-frame clones only and misses some. The data hold more than 85,000 clones, with 77% observed a single time. The sequencing sample was made of PBMCs. All receptors come from a boy younger than 18 in good health and CMV-seronegative.

This chain connects TRBV7-8 to TRBJ1-3, with 7 bases that match TRBD1. This CDR3 spans 14 amino acids. V lost 4 bases and J lost 7; bases outside the gene matches: 7. Germline loops: CDR1 SGHVS, CDR2 FQNEAQ. The CDR3 nucleotides read TGTGCCAGCAGCTCTGGACAGGAGCAGAACACCATATATTTT. It is translated as CASSSGQEQNTIYF. Complete variable domain (other parts from reference TRBV7-8 and TRBJ1-3): GAGVSQSPRYKVAKRGQDVALRCDPISGHVSLFWYQQALGQGPEFLTYFQNEAQLDKSGLPSDRFFAERPEGSVSTLKIQRTQQEDSAVYLCASSSGQEQNTIYFGEGSWLTVV.

The genes are TRBV7-9 and TRBJ1-5; 10 bases are shared with TRBD1. V trimming: 3 bases; J trimming: 7 bases; junction bases outside the gene matches: 3. The CDR3 is 14 amino acids. Germline V gene sequence: CDR1 SEHNR, CDR2 FQNEAQ (reference sequence). Written as DNA, the CDR3 is TGTGCCAGCAGCTTGGGACAGGGGTTCCAGCCCCAGCATTTT. It specifies CASSLGQGFQPQHF. Combining the CDR3 with reference TRBV7-9 and TRBJ1-5 gives the whole variable domain DTGVSQNPRHKITKRGQNVTFRCDPISEHNRLYWYRQTLGQGPEFLTYFQNEAQLEKSRLLSDRFSAERPKGSFSTLEIQRTEQGDSAMYLCASSLGQGFQPQHFGDGTRLSIL.

This clone was seen more than once but under ten times. V gene TRBV6-5 combines with J gene TRBJ1-1; D possibly corresponds to TRBD1 (5 bases). This CDR3 contains 13 residues. Germline lookup yields CDR1 MNHEY and CDR2 SVGAGI. With 4 bases removed from V and 1 base from J, the gap between germline ends came to 7 bases. The CDR3 reads CASSFDRNTEAFF. The CDR3 DNA reads as TGTGCCAGCAGTTTCGACAGGAACACTGAAGCTTTCTTT.

This chain connects TRBV10-3 to TRBJ1-6, with D perhaps matching TRBD1 (6 bases). There are 15 residues in the CDR3. Deletions cut 5 bases from V and 7 bases from J, with 15 bases between. The germline V gene has CDR1 ENHRY and CDR2 SYGVKD. Written as DNA, the CDR3 is TGTGCCATCAGTCGATACAGGGTTGGGAATTCACCCCTCCACTTT. Protein product: CAISRYRVGNSPLHF.

V and J are TRBV7-8 and TRBJ2-7, with D perhaps matching TRBD1 (6 bases). Germline values: CDR1 SGHVS, CDR2 FQNEAQ. Between the trimmed V and J ends, which lost 5 bases and 1 base, there was a span of 15 bases. The CDR3 is 15 residues long. The CDR3 DNA reads as TGTGCCAGCAGCCCAAACCCCGGACAGTCCTACGAGCAGTACTTC. This codes for CASSPNPGQSYEQYF.

The J gene is TRBJ2-1, the V gene TRBV7-6; possibly TRBD2 for D (5 bases). The CDR3 is made up of 14 amino acids. Germline V gene lookup returns CDR1 SGHVS and CDR2 FNYEAQ. V gave up 1 base and J gave up 5 bases, with 9 bases separating them. CDR3 in DNA: TGTGCCAGCAGCTTAGATCTCGGGAACAATGAGCAGTTCTTC. Translation gives CASSLDLGNNEQFF. Full variable domain (missing parts from reference TRBV7-6 and TRBJ2-1): GAGVSQSPRYKVTKRGQDVALRCDPISGHVSLYWYRQALGQGPEFLTYFNYEAQQDKSGLPNDRFSAERPEGSISTLTIQRTEQRDSAMYRCASSLDLGNNEQFFGPGTRLTVL.

The chain uses TRBV4-1 and TRBJ1-1; the D gene is possibly TRBD1 (6 bases). V lost 5 bases and J 2 bases, leaving 12 bases between the germline ends. CDR1 and CDR2 from the germline V gene are MGHRA and YSYEKL. The CDR3 consists of 14 residues. CDR3 residues: CASSVQGLNTEAFF. CDR3 coding DNA: TGCGCCAGCAGCGTACAGGGACTAAACACTGAAGCTTTCTTT.

V is TRBV7-9 and J is TRBJ1-1, with 9 positions matching TRBD1. The germline gives CDR1 SEHNR, CDR2 FQNEAQ (reference sequence). The CDR3 is 15 amino acids. J lost 4 bases, V lost 5 bases, and 8 bases had no gene match. The CDR3 protein is CASSLGDRVGTEAFF. As DNA, the CDR3 is TGTGCCAGCAGCCTGGGGGACAGGGTGGGCACTGAAGCTTTCTTT.

V is TRBV5-6 and J is TRBJ2-1; 13 positions match TRBD2. Unmatched junction bases numbered 9, after V lost 4 bases and J lost 8 bases. Per the germline V gene, CDR1 is SGHDT and CDR2 is YYEEEE. The CDR3 totals 16 residues. CDR3 in amino acids: CASSLTRLAGGHEQFF. The CDR3 DNA sequence: TGTGCCAGCAGCCTAACGAGACTAGCGGGAGGCCATGAGCAGTTCTTC. The whole variable domain, remainder taken from reference TRBV5-6 and TRBJ2-1, is DAGVTQSPTHLIKTRGQQVTLRCSPKSGHDTVSWYQQALGQGPQFIFQYYEEEERQRGNFPDRFSGHQFPNYSSELNVNALLLGDSALYLCASSLTRLAGGHEQFFGPGTRLTVL.

This clone showed up just once. The chain is built from TRBV30 and TRBJ2-1; D may be TRBD1 (7 bases). V lost 3 bases and J 3 bases, leaving 12 bases between the germline ends. The CDR3 runs 14 residues. Germline V lookup: CDR1 GTSNPN, CDR2 SVGIG (reference sequence). In nucleotides, the CDR3 is TGTGCCTGGAGAGGAGGGGGCATCTACAATGAGCAGTTCTTC. Translated, it gives CAWRGGGIYNEQFF. The variable domain in full, with the rest retrieved from reference TRBV30 and TRBJ2-1, is SQTIHQWPATLVQPVGSPLSLECTVEGTSNPNLYWYRQAAGRGLQLLFYSVGIGQISSEVPQNLSASRPQDRQFILSSKKLLLSDSGFYLCAWRGGGIYNEQFFGPGTRLTVL.

This sequence joins TRBV6-5 and TRBJ2-7, with D tentatively TRBD1 (5 bases). Germline V gives CDR1 MNHEY, CDR2 SVGAGI. CDR3 length equals 14 residues. Trimming pared 2 bases from V and 2 bases from J, leaving 10 bases between. Here the CDR3 reads CASSYRPGTYEQYF. CDR3 sequence (DNA): TGTGCCAGCAGTTACAGGCCAGGGACCTACGAGCAGTACTTC.

The CDR3 DNA reads TGCGCCAGCAGCTTGGCCTTTCGCGAGCAGTACTTC. Translating gives CASSLAFREQYF. This sequence joins TRBV5-1 and TRBJ2-7; D remains ambiguous. V gave up 0 bases and J gave up 6 bases, with 7 bases separating them. The CDR3 length is 12 residues. The germline V gene has CDR1 SGHRS and CDR2 YFSETQ.

This chain joins TRBV5-4 and TRBJ2-7; 7 bases match TRBD1. Unmatched junction bases numbered 5, after V lost 3 bases and J lost 2 bases. The CDR3 totals 14 residues. CDR1 and CDR2 from the germline V gene are SGHNT and YYREEE (reference sequence). The CDR3 is CASSYGDRTYEQYF. The CDR3 DNA reads TGTGCCAGCAGCTACGGGGACAGAACCTACGAGCAGTACTTC.